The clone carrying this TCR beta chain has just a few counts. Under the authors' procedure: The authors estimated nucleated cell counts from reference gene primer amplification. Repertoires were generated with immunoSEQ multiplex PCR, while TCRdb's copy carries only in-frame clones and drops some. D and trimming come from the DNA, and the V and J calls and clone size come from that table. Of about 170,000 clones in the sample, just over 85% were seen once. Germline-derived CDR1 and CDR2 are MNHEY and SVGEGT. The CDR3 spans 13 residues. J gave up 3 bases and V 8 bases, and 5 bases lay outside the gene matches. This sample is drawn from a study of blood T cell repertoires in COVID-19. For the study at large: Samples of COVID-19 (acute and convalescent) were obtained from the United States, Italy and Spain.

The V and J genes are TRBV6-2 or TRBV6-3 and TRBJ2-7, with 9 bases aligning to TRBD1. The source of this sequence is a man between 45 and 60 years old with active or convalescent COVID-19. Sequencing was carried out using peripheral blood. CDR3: CASCRDRDYEQYF. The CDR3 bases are TGTGCCAGCTGCCGGGACAGGGACTACGAGCAGTACTTC.